The next 9 T cell receptor beta chains were all read from a single sample in a study of T cells in tumors after PD-1 blockade (dated by TCRdb to the late 2010s). Interpreted using the paper, the time point label stands for: after anti-PD-1 therapy. The protocol used for the library was the immunoSEQ multiplex PCR assay. The clones in this table, taken by TCRdb from immuneACCESS, are in-frame only. Not every clone is retained; where verified, under half of the shortfall comes from an unresolved V gene, and the cause of the rest is unknown. This sample has approximately 63,000 clones in its table, and 74% of those were observed once. The ten largest clonotypes hold approximately 4.5% of the sample. The sequenced sample was PBMCs, obtained after anti-PD-1 treatment. The receptors here all came from a human donor with basal cell carcinoma.

This chain connects TRBV7-2 to TRBJ2-1; 12 bases map to TRBD1. In germline, CDR1 is SGHTA, CDR2 FQGNSA. V shed 4 bases, J shed 7 bases, and the junction held 8 bases outside the gene matches. This CDR3 spans 16 amino acids. The CDR3 region has the DNA TGTGCCAGCAGCTCCCAGGGACAGGGGGCGCGGAATGAGCAGTTCTTC. Translation: CASSSQGQGARNEQFF.

V is TRBV5-6 and J is TRBJ1-2; D is possibly TRBD1 (6 bases). V gave up 0 bases and J gave up 8 bases, with 14 bases separating them. Germline CDR1 is SGHDT and CDR2 is YYEEEE. The CDR3 covers 14 residues. The CDR3 spells CASSLAWGAEGYTF. The CDR3 coding sequence is TGTGCCAGCAGCTTGGCATGGGGGGCGGAAGGCTACACCTTC.

This clone has a handful of counts. The chain couples TRBV18 to TRBJ2-5, with 10 bases aligning to TRBD1. This CDR3 spans 16 amino acids. Unmatched junction bases numbered 11, after V lost 6 bases and J lost 4 bases. CDR1 and CDR2 from the germline V gene are KGHSH and LQKENI. The CDR3 region has the DNA TGTGCCAGCTCGCAACGGGACAGGGGTATTGGAGAGACCCAGTACTTC. Its translation: CASSQRDRGIGETQYF.

The V gene is TRBV6-4, the J gene TRBJ2-1, with D tentatively TRBD2 (5 bases). This CDR3 region has 13 residues. V was clipped by 2 bases and J by 4 bases, with 6 bases between them. The germline V gene has CDR1 MRHNA and CDR2 SNTAGT. CDR3 protein: CASSDEGYNEQFF. The CDR3 DNA reads TGTGCCAGCAGTGACGAGGGTTACAATGAGCAGTTCTTC.

V is TRBV27 and J is TRBJ2-6; D is undetermined. The CDR3 covers 15 residues. Trimming removed 2 bases from V and 0 bases from J, with 5 bases in between. The germline CDR1 and CDR2 sequences are MNHEY and SMNVEV (reference sequence). CDR3 bases: TGTGCCAGCAGTTTACCTTCCTCTGGGGCCAACGTCCTGACTTTC. The encoded protein is CASSLPSSGANVLTF.

The chain couples TRBV15 to TRBJ2-3, with 7 positions matching TRBD1. Germline-derived CDR1 and CDR2 are LNHNV and YYDKDF (reference sequence). V dropped 2 bases and J dropped 5; count of bases not matched to a gene: 10. The CDR3 covers 16 residues. In DNA, the CDR3 is TGTGCCACCAGCAGACGAAGACAGGGATCAGTAGATACGCAGTATTTT. It yields the protein CATSRRRQGSVDTQYF.

The genes are TRBV5-1 and TRBJ1-1; 7 bases line up with TRBD1. V was clipped by 5 bases and J by 4 bases; unmatched bases: 5. This CDR3 has 13 residues. CDR1 and CDR2 (germline): SGHRS, YFSETQ. The CDR3 reads CASRSDRVTEAFF. DNA of the CDR3: TGCGCCAGCAGATCCGACAGGGTCACTGAAGCTTTCTTT.

This chain joins TRBV5-1 and TRBJ2-3; D assignment may be TRBD1 or TRBD2 (5 bases each). The CDR3 consists of 16 residues. V lost 4 bases and J lost 1, with 16 bases in between. Germline lookup yields CDR1 SGHRS and CDR2 YFSETQ. Written as DNA, the CDR3 is TGCGCCAGCAGCCGTTTGGGGGTGGTGGGCACAGATACGCAGTATTTT. Translation: CASSRLGVVGTDTQYF.

The chain is built from TRBV27 and TRBJ2-7; 10 bases match TRBD2. Trimming at V came to 6 bases and at J to 1 base, leaving 6 bases not matched to a gene. Germline V gene lookup returns CDR1 MNHEY and CDR2 SMNVEV (reference sequence). This CDR3 is built from 15 residues. The CDR3 reads CASSLTSGPSYEQYF. CDR3 sequence (DNA): TGTGCCAGCAGCCTGACTAGCGGGCCTTCCTACGAGCAGTACTTC.